One sample yielded the 30 T cell receptor beta chains listed below, sequenced in a study of T-cell memory formation after mild COVID-19. MiXCR was run by TCRdb on the 5' RACE reads, yielding one entry per CDR3 protein. The table lists 310,000 or so distinct CDR3 sequences, less than 20% of them singletons. The sequencing input was PBMCs or a T cell subset sorted from them (not recorded which). All receptors come from a young man who had mild COVID-19 (a few samples of this study predate the infection). Cell type and time point are not known.

Note on this clonotype: The germline gene is not matched at one end of the junction; a read error may be the cause. The chain employs TRBV4-2 and TRBJ1-1; D may be TRBD1 (5 bases). Germline V CDR1 and CDR2: LGHNA, YNFKEQ. This CDR3 region has 15 residues. DNA for the CDR3: TGTGCCAGCAGCCAGCCGGGACTCCCGAACATTGAAGCTTTCTTT. This sequence encodes CASSQPGLPNIEAFF.

This clonotype showed up just a few times. The chain recombines TRBV5-6 with TRBJ1-2; the D gene is possibly TRBD1 (6 bases). This CDR3 is 15 amino acids long. Trimming took off 4 bases at V and 6 bases at J, with 19 bases between the two ends. Germline loops: CDR1 SGHDT, CDR2 YYEEEE. CDR3 in amino acids: CASSQVQGWADGYTF. CDR3 DNA sequence: TGTGCCAGCAGCCAAGTACAGGGATGGGCGGATGGCTACACCTTC.

The sample holds a few counts of this clonotype. This rearrangement joins TRBV20-1 to TRBJ2-3; TRBD2 matches at 14 bases. J gave up 2 bases and V 4 bases, and 5 bases lay outside the gene matches. Germline CDR1 DFQATT, CDR2 SNEGSKA (reference sequence). The CDR3 covers 16 residues. The CDR3 region is CSATGTSGGDTDTQYF. The CDR3 bases are TGCAGTGCTACTGGGACTAGCGGGGGAGACACAGATACGCAGTATTTT.

CDR3 residues: CASSFATGGLGQPQHF. The CDR3 DNA is TGTGCCAGCAGCTTCGCAACGGGGGGCTTGGGACAGCCCCAGCATTTT. The chain links TRBV7-9 to TRBJ1-5; tentative D call: TRBD1 (6 bases). Trimming removed 3 bases from V and 7 bases from J, with 19 bases in between. Germline V CDR1 and CDR2: SEHNR, FQNEAQ (reference sequence). The CDR3 extends over 16 amino acids.

This clonotype was detected a few times. V and J are TRBV7-2 and TRBJ2-1; TRBD1 agrees at 8 bases. V shed 1 base and J 4 bases; nucleotides not matched to a gene: 3. Looked up from germline, CDR1 is SGHTA and CDR2 is FQGNSA. The CDR3 runs 15 residues. CDR3 protein: CASSLGTGMYNEQFF. DNA for the CDR3: TGTGCCAGCAGCTTAGGGACAGGGATGTACAATGAGCAGTTCTTC.

The V and J genes are TRBV18 and TRBJ2-1; 8 positions agree with TRBD1. Trimming removed 3 bases from V and 8 bases from J; junction bases left unmatched: 9. The CDR3 consists of 15 residues. The germline V gene has CDR1 KGHSH and CDR2 LQKENI. In DNA, the CDR3 is TGTGCCAGCTCACCCCTTCAGGGGGCGCAGGATGAGCAGTTCTTC. As protein: CASSPLQGAQDEQFF.

The table lists this clonotype with a few counts. This chain joins TRBV9 and TRBJ2-5; TRBD2 aligns across 7 bases. Per germline, CDR1 SGDLS and CDR2 YYNGEE. The V gene end was trimmed by 4 bases and the J gene end by 4 bases; junction bases not matched to a gene: 10. This CDR3 spans 15 amino acids. CDR3 amino acids: CASSPRTRVAETQYF. CDR3 DNA: TGTGCCAGCAGCCCCCGGACTAGAGTGGCAGAGACCCAGTACTTC.

This sequence joins TRBV20-1 and TRBJ2-7, with 7 nucleotides matching TRBD1. The germline V gene encodes CDR1 DFQATT and CDR2 SNEGSKA (reference sequence). Germline trimming cut 6 bases from V and 2 bases from J; bases unmatched to any gene: 7. The CDR3 runs to 13 residues. The CDR3, as DNA: TGCAGTGCGGGACCGGGACAGACCTACGAGCAGTACTTC. Its protein is CSAGPGQTYEQYF.

The chain uses TRBV6-5 and TRBJ1-1; tentative D call: TRBD1 (5 bases). V gave up 7 bases and J gave up 0 bases, with 15 bases separating them. CDR1 and CDR2 from the germline V gene are MNHEY and SVGAGI. This CDR3 comprises 15 residues. As DNA, the CDR3 is TGTGCCAGCACCAAACCAGGGATAATGAACACTGAAGCTTTCTTT. This translates into CASTKPGIMNTEAFF.

This sequence joins TRBV5-1 and TRBJ2-3; 8 positions agree with TRBD2. The junction had 3 bases not matched to a gene; V was cut back by 3 bases and J by 0 bases. The length of the CDR3 is 15 residues. Per the germline V gene, CDR1 is SGHRS and CDR2 is YFSETQ. The CDR3 protein is CASSSRLASTDTQYF. DNA for the CDR3: TGCGCCAGCAGCTCCCGACTAGCGAGCACAGATACGCAGTATTTT.

There are a few counts of this clonotype. The chain links TRBV24-1 to TRBJ2-1; 9 nucleotides agree with TRBD1. J gave up 7 bases and V 3 bases, and 6 bases lay outside the gene matches. The V gene's germline CDR1 is KGHDR and CDR2 SFDVKD. This CDR3 region has 15 residues. DNA for the CDR3: TGTGCCACCAGTGATCCGGGACAGGGTGAGAATGAGCAGTTCTTC. This sequence encodes CATSDPGQGENEQFF.

This clonotype appeared many times. This chain links TRBV12-3 or TRBV12-4 with TRBJ1-6, with no clear D. This CDR3 has 16 amino acids. V was pared by 7 bases and J by 5 bases, with 18 bases between. CDR3 region: CASTPALGSNNSPLHF. In DNA form, the CDR3 reads TGTGCCAGCACTCCCGCTTTGGGCAGTAATAATTCACCCCTCCACTTT.

The sample holds a few counts of this clonotype. V and J are TRBV6-2 or TRBV6-3 and TRBJ1-1; 9 nucleotides agree with TRBD1. Trimming at V came to 4 bases and at J to 1 base, leaving 10 bases not matched to a gene. In germline, CDR1 is MNHEY, CDR2 SVGEGT. The CDR3 covers 17 residues. The CDR3 nucleotides read TGTGCCAGCAGTTTAGATGGGACAGGGCCAGGGAACACTGAAGCTTTCTTT. Its translation is CASSLDGTGPGNTEAFF.

This clonotype was seen ten or more times. V is TRBV2 and J is TRBJ2-2; no definite D call. The germline V gene encodes CDR1 SNHLY and CDR2 FYNNEI. CDR3 length equals 13 residues. V lost 6 bases to trimming and J lost 5 bases, with 10 bases between them. CDR3 coding DNA: TGTGCCAGCAGCGGCAGTCAAACCGGGGAGCTGTTTTTT. It specifies CASSGSQTGELFF.

The chain links TRBV18 to TRBJ2-1; tentative D call: TRBD2 (6 bases). The germline V gene has CDR1 KGHSH and CDR2 LQKENI. Trimming took 0 bases from V and 2 from J, leaving 11 bases between them. This CDR3 comprises 16 residues. The CDR3, as DNA: TGTGCCAGCTCACCACCGGCTAGCGCGGCCTACAATGAGCAGTTCTTC. It yields the protein CASSPPASAAYNEQFF.

The V and J genes are TRBV11-2 and TRBJ1-4, with D perhaps matching TRBD1 (6 bases). CDR3 size: 14 residues. Germline loops: CDR1 SGHAT, CDR2 FQNNGV. V was trimmed by 4 bases and J by 7 bases, leaving 13 bases between them. DNA of the CDR3: TGTGCCAGCAGCTACGGCAGGGGTGGTGAAAAACTGTTTTTT. The encoded protein is CASSYGRGGEKLFF.

In this sample, this clonotype turned up once. This rearrangement joins TRBV5-1 to TRBJ1-2; the D gene is possibly TRBD1 (6 bases). CDR1 is SGHRS and CDR2 is YFSETQ in the germline V gene. The CDR3 is made up of 15 amino acids. V was pared by 0 bases and J by 8 bases, with 17 bases between. The CDR3 DNA follows: TGCGCCAGCAGCTTGGGGGACACCCGAGGGGACGGCTACACCTTC. It codes for CASSLGDTRGDGYTF.

This chain uses TRBV11-2 with TRBJ2-1; 8 bases agree with TRBD1. Per germline, CDR1 SGHAT and CDR2 FQNNGV. The CDR3 covers 15 residues. Losses at the gene ends were 2 bases for V and 6 bases for J; bases not matched to a gene: 6. The CDR3 DNA reads TGTGCCAGCAGCTTAACTGGCAGGGGGCGCAATGAGCAGTTCTTC. Amino acids: CASSLTGRGRNEQFF.

The table lists this clonotype with a few counts. This chain connects TRBV4-2 to TRBJ2-7; D may be TRBD1 (6 bases). Germline V CDR1 and CDR2: LGHNA, YNFKEQ. The ends were cut back, 0 bases at V and 0 bases at J, with 12 bases in the middle. The CDR3 is 16 amino acids. CDR3 loop: CASSQDLRGSSYEQYF. The CDR3 DNA is TGTGCCAGCAGCCAAGATTTGAGGGGGAGCTCCTACGAGCAGTACTTC.

This chain connects TRBV9 to TRBJ2-2; D gene ambiguous. V dropped 6 bases and J dropped 2 bases, with 11 bases sitting between them. The CDR3 extends over 14 amino acids. Looked up from germline, CDR1 is SGDLS and CDR2 is YYNGEE. CDR3 nucleotide sequence: TGTGCCAGCACCTACACAGCTAACACCGGGGAGCTGTTTTTT. The encoded protein is CASTYTANTGELFF.

A word on this clonotype: A junction end diverges from the germline sequence, so it may reflect a read error. The genes are TRBV6-1 and TRBJ1-2; D is ambiguous. The CDR3 runs to 12 residues. The germline gives CDR1 MNHNS, CDR2 SASEGT. The CDR3 is CASLVQLYCYTF. The CDR3 bases are TGTGCCAGCCTGGTACAACTCTATTGCTACACCTTC.

This clonotype was counted many times. The rearrangement joins TRBV6-5 to TRBJ1-2; D is possibly TRBD1 (5 bases). The CDR3 loop spans 17 amino acids. Germline V CDR1 and CDR2: MNHEY, SVGAGI. Trimming cost V 0 bases and J 2 bases, with 16 bases left between them. Written as DNA, the CDR3 is TGTGCCAGCAGTTACTCAGGGGCTGAAGGGGCCAACTATGGCTACACCTTC. This gives the protein CASSYSGAEGANYGYTF.

This clonotype was counted a few times. This sequence joins TRBV16 and TRBJ2-1; D not resolved. Trimming removed 0 bases from V and 7 bases from J, with 13 bases in between. Germline values: CDR1 KGHSY, CDR2 FQNENV. The CDR3 contains 15 residues. The CDR3, as DNA: TGTGCCAGCAGCCAATCTTGGAAAGGGAATAATGAGCAGTTCTTC. Amino acids: CASSQSWKGNNEQFF.

The CDR3 region is CASSAYSVYNSPLHF. The DNA of the CDR3 is TGTGCCAGCAGTGCGTACAGCGTCTATAATTCACCCCTCCACTTT. The chain has TRBV2 and TRBJ1-6, with no clear D. V was cut by 4 bases and J by 3 bases, with 10 bases left in between. This CDR3 spans 15 amino acids. Germline V CDR1 and CDR2: SNHLY, FYNNEI.

The chain joins TRBV28 to TRBJ1-2, with D unresolved. Trimming took 4 bases from V and 11 from J, leaving 17 bases between them. CDR1 MDHEN and CDR2 SYDVKM come from the germline V gene. CDR3 length: 13 amino acids. This chain's CDR3 is CASSSALGSGYTF. Here the CDR3 DNA reads TGTGCCAGCAGTTCTGCCCTCGGTTCGGGGTACACCTTC.

In nucleotides, the CDR3 is TGCGCCAGCAGCCAGGGTACAAGTGAGCAGTTCTTC. Encoded protein: CASSQGTSEQFF. This chain links TRBV4-1 with TRBJ2-1; D unclear. V lost 3 bases and J lost 9, with 9 bases in between. Germline CDR1 MGHRA, CDR2 YSYEKL. The CDR3 spans 12 residues.

The chain uses TRBV10-3 and TRBJ2-1, with D perhaps TRBD1 (6 bases). The germline gives CDR1 ENHRY, CDR2 SYGVKD. The CDR3 loop spans 13 amino acids. Trimming removed 3 bases at V and 6 bases at J, with 9 bases between. CDR3 DNA: TGTGCCATCAGTGAATCAGGGGTCAATGAGCAGTTCTTC. It yields the protein CAISESGVNEQFF.

This clonotype appeared a few times. The chain uses TRBV20-1 and TRBJ1-1; 9 bases fit TRBD1. J gave up 4 bases and V 5 bases, and 5 bases lay outside the gene matches. Germline assignment: CDR1 DFQATT and CDR2 SNEGSKA (reference sequence). The CDR3 is made up of 13 amino acids. The CDR3 is CSAGGQGGTEAFF. As DNA, the CDR3 is TGCAGTGCTGGGGGACAGGGAGGCACTGAAGCTTTCTTT.

This clonotype was counted between two and nine times. This chain's CDR3 is CASSGTSRTGELFF. For the CDR3, the DNA is TGTGCCAGCAGTGGTACCAGCCGCACCGGGGAGCTGTTTTTT. The rearrangement uses TRBV6-2 or TRBV6-3 and TRBJ2-2; D unresolved. V was cut by 5 bases and J by 4 bases, with 11 bases left in between. The CDR3 runs to 14 residues. Germline CDR1 is MNHEY and CDR2 is SVGEGT.

This clonotype showed up just a few times. CDR3 sequence: CSFLRTGFRMNTEAFF. CDR3 coding DNA: TGCAGCTTTTTGCGGACGGGATTCCGCATGAACACTGAAGCTTTCTTT. The chain recombines TRBV29-1 with TRBJ1-1; D unresolved. The CDR3 loop spans 16 amino acids. Germline V gives CDR1 SQVTM, CDR2 ANQGSEA. V was pared by 8 bases and J by 0 bases, with 22 bases between.